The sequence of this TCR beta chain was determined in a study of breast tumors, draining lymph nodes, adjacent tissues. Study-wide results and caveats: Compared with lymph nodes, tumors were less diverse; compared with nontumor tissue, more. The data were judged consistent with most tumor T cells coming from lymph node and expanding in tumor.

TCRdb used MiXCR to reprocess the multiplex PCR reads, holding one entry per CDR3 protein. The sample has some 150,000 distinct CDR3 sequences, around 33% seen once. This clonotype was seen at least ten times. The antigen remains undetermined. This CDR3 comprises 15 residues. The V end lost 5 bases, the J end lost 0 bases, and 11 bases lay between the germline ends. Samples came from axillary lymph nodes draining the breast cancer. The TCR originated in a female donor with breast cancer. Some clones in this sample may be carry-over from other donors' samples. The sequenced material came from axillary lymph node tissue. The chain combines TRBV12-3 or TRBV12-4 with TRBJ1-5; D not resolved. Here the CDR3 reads CASSRTRFSNQPQHF. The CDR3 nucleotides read TGTGCCAGCAGTAGGACTCGTTTTAGCAATCAGCCCCAGCATTTT.